This is a list of T cell receptor beta chains from one sample in a study of blood T cell repertoires in COVID-19. Produced via immunoSEQ multiplex PCR; TCRdb's table is partial and in-frame only. The data hold under 150,000 clones, with roughly 79% observed a single time. Material for sequencing was PBMCs or T cells enriched from blood (not recorded which). These receptors originate from a woman in her forties or fifties who had recovered from COVID-19. CDR3s include the opening cysteine and the closing phenylalanine or tryptophan. Each record gives: V gene, D gene, J gene, clone size, CDR3 protein, CDR3 DNA. A D gene is named only where the DNA matches it firmly. A clone size is listed for some rows: how often the clone was seen (once, few, many), or a class if it is expanded.

v_gene: TRBV12-1; d_gene: -; j_gene: TRBJ2-2; abundance: -; CDR3aa: CASSCPPGGNTGELFF; CDR3nt: TGTGCCAGCAGCTGCCCCCCGGGGGGTAACACCGGGGAGCTGTTTTTT
v_gene: TRBV6-5; d_gene: TRBD1; j_gene: TRBJ2-7; abundance: few; CDR3aa: CASRRRQGASYEQYF; CDR3nt: TGTGCCAGCAGACGGCGACAGGGGGCATCCTACGAGCAGTACTTC
v_gene: TRBV28; d_gene: -; j_gene: TRBJ1-5; abundance: few; CDR3aa: CASSFKTSGNQPQHF; CDR3nt: TGTGCCAGCAGTTTCAAAACGTCGGGCAATCAGCCCCAGCATTTT
v_gene: TRBV27; d_gene: TRBD1; j_gene: TRBJ1-2; abundance: -; CDR3aa: CASSLRGLGGYTF; CDR3nt: TGTGCCAGCAGTTTAAGGGGGCTCGGTGGCTACACCTTC
v_gene: TRBV30; d_gene: -; j_gene: TRBJ2-3; abundance: -; CDR3aa: CAWSVTGPPTDTQYF; CDR3nt: TGTGCCTGGAGTGTAACAGGCCCACCAACAGATACGCAGTATTTT
v_gene: TRBV5-6; d_gene: TRBD1; j_gene: TRBJ1-2; abundance: -; CDR3aa: CASSFVRGQWDGYTF; CDR3nt: TGTGCCAGCAGCTTCGTCAGGGGGCAGTGGGATGGCTACACCTTC
v_gene: TRBV5-1; d_gene: -; j_gene: TRBJ2-7; abundance: -; CDR3aa: CASSLLLAGSEQYF; CDR3nt: TGCGCCAGCAGCTTGTTACTAGCTGGTTCCGAGCAGTACTTC
v_gene: TRBV24-1; d_gene: TRBD1; j_gene: TRBJ2-3; abundance: few; CDR3aa: CATGTGTDTDTQYF; CDR3nt: TGTGCCACCGGAACGGGGACAGACACAGATACGCAGTATTTT
v_gene: TRBV12-5; d_gene: TRBD1; j_gene: TRBJ1-2; abundance: -; CDR3aa: CASGFSTGAYGYTF; CDR3nt: TGTGCTAGTGGTTTTTCTACAGGGGCTTATGGCTACACCTTC
v_gene: TRBV7-9; d_gene: -; j_gene: TRBJ1-2; abundance: few; CDR3aa: CASSISRGYTF; CDR3nt: TGTGCCAGCAGCATCTCGCGGGGCTACACCTTC
v_gene: TRBV19; d_gene: -; j_gene: TRBJ2-7; abundance: -; CDR3aa: CASSASFTGETYEQYF; CDR3nt: TGTGCCAGTAGTGCCAGTTTTACAGGAGAAACCTACGAGCAGTACTTC